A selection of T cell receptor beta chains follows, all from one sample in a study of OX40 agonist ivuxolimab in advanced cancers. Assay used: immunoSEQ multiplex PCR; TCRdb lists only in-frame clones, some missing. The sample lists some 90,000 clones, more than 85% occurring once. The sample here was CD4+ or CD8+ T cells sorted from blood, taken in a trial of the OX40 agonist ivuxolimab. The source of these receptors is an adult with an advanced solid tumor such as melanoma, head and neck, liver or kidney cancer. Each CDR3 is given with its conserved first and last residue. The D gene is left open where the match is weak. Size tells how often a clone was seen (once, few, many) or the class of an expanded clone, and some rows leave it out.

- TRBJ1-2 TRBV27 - CASSLGGDDYGYTF TGTGCCAGCAGCCTCGGGGGGGACGACTATGGCTACACCTTC
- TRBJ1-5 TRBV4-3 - CASSQDPVGHQPQHF TGCGCCAGCAGCCAAGATCCGGTAGGGCATCAGCCCCAGCATTTT
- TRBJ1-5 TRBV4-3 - CASSPGFYSNQPQHF TGCGCCAGCAGCCCCGGGTTTTATAGCAATCAGCCCCAGCATTTT
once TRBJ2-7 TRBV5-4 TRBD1 CASSLVGQGYEQYF TGTGCCAGCAGCTTGGTAGGACAGGGCTACGAGCAGTACTTC
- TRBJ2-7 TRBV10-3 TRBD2 CAISPTLAGGQKEQYF TGTGCCATCAGCCCGACTCTAGCGGGAGGGCAGAAAGAGCAGTACTTC
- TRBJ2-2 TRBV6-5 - CASSSGSGELFF TGTGCCAGCAGTTCGGGGTCCGGGGAGCTGTTTTTT
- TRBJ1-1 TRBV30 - CAWETGKRNTEAFF TGTGCCTGGGAGACCGGGAAGAGGAACACTGAAGCTTTCTTT
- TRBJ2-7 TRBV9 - CASSVDTGSYEQYF TGTGCCAGCAGCGTAGATACGGGTTCCTACGAGCAGTACTTC
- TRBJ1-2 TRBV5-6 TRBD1 CASSVGTGDTLYGYTF TGTGCCAGCAGCGTAGGGACAGGTGATACTCTCTATGGCTACACCTTC
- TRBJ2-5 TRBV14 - CASSQEVLETQYF TGTGCCAGCAGCCAAGAGGTCTTAGAGACCCAGTACTTC
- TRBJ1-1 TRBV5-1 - CASSSGRDTMNTEAFF TGCGCCAGCAGCTCGGGCAGGGACACCATGAACACTGAAGCTTTCTTT
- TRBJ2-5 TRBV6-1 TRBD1 CASSEASDRWGRETQYF TGTGCCAGCAGTGAAGCCTCGGACAGGTGGGGTAGGGAGACCCAGTACTTC
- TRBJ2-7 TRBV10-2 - CASSVASATYEQYF TGCGCCAGCAGCGTAGCGTCCGCGACCTACGAGCAGTACTTC
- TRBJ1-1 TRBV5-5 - CASNPMNTEAFF TGTGCCAGCAACCCCATGAACACTGAAGCTTTCTTT
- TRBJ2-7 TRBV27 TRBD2 CASSPSPSGSSYEQYF TGTGCCAGCAGTCCATCACCTAGCGGGAGCTCCTACGAGCAGTACTTC
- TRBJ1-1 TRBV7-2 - CASQHRGLNTEAFF TGTGCCAGCCAACACCGGGGGTTGAACACTGAAGCTTTCTTT
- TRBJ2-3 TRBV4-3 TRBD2 CASSQVLIAGAPGDTQYF TGCGCCAGCAGCCAGGTCTTAATAGCGGGGGCCCCGGGAGATACGCAGTATTTT
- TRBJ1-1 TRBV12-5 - CASGFRENTEAFF TGTGCTAGTGGTTTTCGGGAGAACACTGAAGCTTTCTTT
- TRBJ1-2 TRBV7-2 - CASSEDRPYGYTF TGTGCCAGCAGCGAGGACAGACCCTATGGCTACACCTTC
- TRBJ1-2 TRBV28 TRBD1 CASRQGQMNGYTF TGTGCCAGCAGGCAGGGACAGATGAATGGCTACACCTTC
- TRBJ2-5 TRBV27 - CASSFIGPRGAGETQYF TGTGCCAGCAGTTTTATTGGTCCGAGGGGTGCGGGGGAGACCCAGTACTTC
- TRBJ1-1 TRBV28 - CASSLGDLSTEAFF TGTGCCAGCAGTTTAGGGGACCTGAGCACTGAAGCTTTCTTT
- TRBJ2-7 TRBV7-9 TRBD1 CASSYPGQRTNYEQYF TGTGCCAGCAGCTACCCGGGACAGAGGACCAACTACGAGCAGTACTTC
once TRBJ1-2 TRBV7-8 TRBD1 CASSLDRGFDGYTF TGTGCCAGCAGCTTAGACAGGGGGTTCGATGGCTACACCTTC
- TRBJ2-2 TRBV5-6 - CASSFWVENTGELFF TGTGCCAGCAGCTTTTGGGTCGAAAACACCGGGGAGCTGTTTTTT